This T cell receptor beta chain was retrieved from a study of blood T cell repertoires in COVID-19. Study context: Samples taken during acute and convalescent COVID-19 were collected in the United States, Italy and Spain. Sources were T cells, B-cell-depleted T cells, or PBMCs; the material itself was cDNA or gDNA.

The CDR3 sequence is 14 residues long. V was pared by 4 bases and J by 3 bases, with 13 bases between. Germline-derived CDR1 and CDR2 are LNHDA and SQIVND (reference sequence). This clone was seen only a few times. Original processing notes: Estimated nucleated cell counts came from reference gene primer amplification. Measured with immunoSEQ multiplex PCR; TCRdb has only the in-frame clones, and not every one. That table supplies the V and J calls and clone size; D and trimming were determined from the DNA. The sample lists about 120,000 clones; 65% to 90% were seen once. The source is a woman aged 80 or over with acute or convalescent COVID-19. The chain couples TRBV19 to TRBJ2-7; maybe TRBD1 (5 bases). The specimen was peripheral blood. CDR3 residues: CASSKTQGVYEQYF. CDR3 DNA sequence: TGTGCCAGTAGTAAAACCCAAGGGGTCTACGAGCAGTACTTC.